One sample yielded the 30 T cell receptor beta chains listed below, sequenced in a study of Graves' ophthalmopathy and Graves' hyperthyroidism. Beta-chain TCR CDR3 regions were amplified from RNA transcripts. The first-round RT-PCR employed HTBI primers together with the Qiagen OneStep RT-PCR kit. A multiplex PCR was then performed as the second round. TCRdb fed the multiplex PCR reads into MiXCR, producing one record per CDR3 protein. The repertoire has 900,000 to 1,200,000 distinct CDR3 sequences, 35% to 45% of them found once; the top ten carry roughly 11%. Material: peripheral blood or thyroid tissue (not recorded which). Every receptor here comes from an adult man with Graves' hyperthyroidism.

This clonotype was detected only a few times. The chain links TRBV7-8 to TRBJ2-5; no definite D call. This CDR3 has 13 residues. Trimming shortened V by 5 bases and J by 1 base, and 8 bases separated the two germline ends. Germline CDR1 reads SGHVS; CDR2 reads FQNEAQ. The CDR3 sequence is CASSRMVQETQYF. The CDR3 nucleotides read TGTGCCAGCAGCCGAATGGTCCAAGAGACCCAGTACTTC.

The V call is TRBV2, the J call TRBJ1-1; no clear D. Germline V lookup: CDR1 SNHLY, CDR2 FYNNEI. The CDR3 spans 13 residues. The V and J ends lost 6 bases and 11 bases respectively, with 19 bases between them. CDR3 DNA: TGTGCCAGCAGCCAGACGGGAATTTTTGAGGCTTTCTTT. Encoded protein: CASSQTGIFEAFF.

This clonotype was counted between two and nine times. This chain connects TRBV11-1 to TRBJ1-2, with 7 bases identical to TRBD1. The CDR3 totals 16 residues. The germline V gene has CDR1 SGHAT and CDR2 FQDESV (reference sequence). Trimming took 1 base from V and 5 from J; bases not matched to a gene: 10. The CDR3 spells CASSLGQGLSRYGYTF. The CDR3 DNA reads TGTGCCAGCAGCTTAGGACAGGGCCTGTCTCGATATGGCTACACCTTC.

V gene TRBV20-1 combines with J gene TRBJ2-5, with D unclear. The CDR3 is made up of 12 amino acids. The germline V gene encodes CDR1 DFQATT and CDR2 SNEGSKA (reference sequence). Deletions cut 3 bases from V and 1 base from J, with 6 bases between. CDR3 in amino acids: CSARALQETQYF. DNA of the CDR3: TGCAGTGCTAGGGCCCTCCAAGAGACCCAGTACTTC.

Remarks on this clonotype: An end of the junction differs from the germline gene, which may be a read error. J is TRBJ2-7 and V is TRBV5-4; 8 bases map to TRBD1. This CDR3 is 15 amino acids long. Germline lookup yields CDR1 SGHNT and CDR2 YYREEE (reference sequence). CDR3 in DNA: TGCGCCAGCAGCCAAGTTACAGGGGGTAAGAACGAGCAGTACTTC. It specifies CASSQVTGGKNEQYF.

Regarding this clonotype: One base away lies a much larger clone, so this may be a sequencing read error. This chain uses TRBV29-1 with TRBJ2-7, with D perhaps matching TRBD2 (6 bases). The CDR3 covers 15 residues. The V gene lost 7 bases and the J gene lost 4 bases, with 23 bases spanning the gap. Germline V gene lookup returns CDR1 SQVTM and CDR2 ANQGSEA. The CDR3 DNA follows: TGCAGCGCCAGGACCGGACGGGGACTTCTGTACGAGCAGTACTTC. Translated, it gives CSARTGRGLLYEQYF.

The chain recombines TRBV7-9 with TRBJ1-5, with no clear D. This CDR3 contains 18 residues. CDR1 is SEHNR and CDR2 is FQNEAQ in the germline V gene (reference sequence). The V end was cut by 2 bases, the J end by 0 bases, with 17 bases between. In nucleotides, the CDR3 is TGTGCCAGCAGCTTAAGTGGTTCCGGCGTTTATAGCAATCAGCCCCAGCATTTT. Amino acids: CASSLSGSGVYSNQPQHF.

This clonotype was detected many times. The V call is TRBV7-2, the J call TRBJ1-2, with 9 bases fitting TRBD1. Germline assignment: CDR1 SGHTA and CDR2 FQGNSA. Trimming took 5 bases from V and 5 from J; bases not matched to a gene: 9. The CDR3 covers 15 residues. CDR3 sequence reads: CASSPPGQGLYGYTF. CDR3 DNA: TGTGCCAGCAGCCCCCCCGGACAGGGGTTGTATGGCTACACCTTC.

The genes are TRBV29-1 and TRBJ1-2; 10 nucleotides agree with TRBD1. Per germline, CDR1 SQVTM and CDR2 ANQGSEA. V lost 4 bases to trimming and J lost 1 base; unmatched junction nucleotides: 3. This CDR3 has 14 residues. CDR3 sequence reads: CSVGTGGNNYGYTF. The DNA for the CDR3 is TGCAGCGTTGGGACAGGGGGTAATAACTATGGCTACACCTTC.

The V and J genes are TRBV7-8 and TRBJ1-1; tentative D call: TRBD1 (5 bases). V lost 3 bases, J lost 4 bases, and 15 bases lay in between. The CDR3 extends over 15 amino acids. Germline V gives CDR1 SGHVS, CDR2 FQNEAQ. In DNA form, the CDR3 reads TGTGCCAGCAGCTTGGCCCGGGGGTTGGGCACTGAAGCTTTCTTT. Its protein product is CASSLARGLGTEAFF.

This clonotype has a count of ten or more. The J gene is TRBJ2-5, the V gene TRBV2, with 9 nucleotides matching TRBD2. The CDR3 loop spans 15 amino acids. Per germline, CDR1 SNHLY and CDR2 FYNNEI. V dropped 2 bases and J dropped 3; count of bases not matched to a gene: 4. This CDR3 reads CASSEFGGREETQYF. Written as DNA, the CDR3 is TGTGCCAGCAGTGAATTCGGCGGGAGGGAAGAGACCCAGTACTTC.

This clonotype was seen repeatedly, ten times or more. This chain connects TRBV7-2 to TRBJ1-4; TRBD1 matches at 8 bases. J was trimmed by 11 bases and V by 1 base; bases with no gene match: 6. The germline V gene encodes CDR1 SGHTA and CDR2 FQGNSA. The CDR3 has 14 amino acids. Written as DNA, the CDR3 is TGTGCCAGCAGCTTAGGAGGACAGGGTTGGAAACTGTTTTTT. This codes for CASSLGGQGWKLFF.

The chain combines TRBV10-3 with TRBJ2-5; tentatively, D is TRBD2 (6 bases). Germline CDR1 and CDR2: ENHRY and SYGVKD. The CDR3 is made up of 15 amino acids. V was pared by 10 bases and J by 3 bases, with 21 bases between. The CDR3 DNA reads TGTGCCAGTAGTCCAGGGTGGGGCGGGGAAGAGACCCAGTACTTC. This gives the protein CASSPGWGGEETQYF.

With respect to this clonotype: Given the absence of the conserved phenylalanine or tryptophan at the CDR3 end, a read error is likely. The DNA is omitted, as the CDR3 cannot be located on it reliably, and the CDR3 follows TCRdb's listing. This chain links TRBV12-3 or TRBV12-4 with TRBJ1-4. From its first to its last residue, the CDR3 has 8 amino acids. CDR3 region: CASSFGRV.

This clonotype appeared a few times. The gene calls are TRBV30 and TRBJ1-2; D might be TRBD1 (5 bases). V was pared by 4 bases and J by 8 bases, with 17 bases between. Germline loops: CDR1 GTSNPN, CDR2 SVGIG (reference sequence). The CDR3 extends over 13 amino acids. The CDR3 region is CAWTHTGRDGYTF. In DNA, the CDR3 is TGTGCCTGGACCCACACCGGGAGGGACGGCTACACCTTC.

Concerning this clonotype itself: A clone one base away is much larger, so this may be a read error. The V gene is TRBV6-5, the J gene TRBJ1-3; tentatively, D is TRBD1 (6 bases). The CDR3 is made up of 15 amino acids. V lost 0 bases, J lost 0 bases, and 6 bases lay in between. From germline, CDR1 is MNHEY and CDR2 SVGAGI. CDR3 coding DNA: TGTGCCAGCAGTTACTCGGGGGCCTCTGGAAACACCATATATTTT. Residues: CASSYSGASGNTIYF.

The chain's CDR3 is CASNPAGRGHSPLHF. The CDR3 DNA follows: TGTGCCAGCAACCCCGCGGGCAGGGGGCATTCACCCCTCCACTTT. The J gene is TRBJ1-6, the V gene TRBV7-2; 8 positions match TRBD1. The CDR3 runs to 15 residues. The trim removed 7 bases at V and 8 bases at J, leaving 10 bases unmatched. From germline, CDR1 is SGHTA and CDR2 FQGNSA. Filled out from reference TRBV7-2 and TRBJ1-6, the complete variable domain reads GAGVSQSPSNKVTEKGKDVELRCDPISGHTALYWYRQSLGQGLEFLIYFQGNSAPDKSGLPSDRFSAERTGGSVSTLTIQRTQQEDSAVYLCASNPAGRGHSPLHFGNGTRLTVT.

This clonotype was seen at least ten times. The chain combines TRBV25-1 with TRBJ1-4, with TRBD1 matching over 8 bases. V lost 1 base and J lost 8; bases outside the gene matches: 9. From germline, CDR1 is MGHDK and CDR2 SYGVNS. CDR3 length equals 16 residues. CDR3 sequence (DNA): TGTGCCAGCAGTGAATCTGTAGGGACAGGCCGCGAAAAACTGTTTTTT. This encodes CASSESVGTGREKLFF.

The chain carries TRBV7-9 and TRBJ2-7; the D is unclear. The CDR3 spans 14 residues. V was trimmed by 5 bases and J by 2 bases, leaving 13 bases between them. From germline, CDR1 is SEHNR and CDR2 FQNEAQ (reference sequence). The CDR3: CASSEEKWAYEQYF. The CDR3, as DNA: TGTGCCAGCAGCGAAGAAAAGTGGGCCTACGAGCAGTACTTC.

As concerns this clonotype: This is likely a read error, given that the CDR3 carries no conserved phenylalanine or tryptophan at its end. Because the CDR3's place on the DNA is in doubt, the DNA is left out and the CDR3 is given as listed by TCRdb. This sequence joins TRBV10-3 and TRBJ1-1; the D call of TRBD1 is as the table states it, not checked on the DNA. The CDR3 contains 10 residues when both ends are counted. The germline gives CDR1 ENHRY, CDR2 SYGVKD. The CDR3 sequence is CASSYGQGFS.

This chain uses TRBV7-9 with TRBJ1-4; D may be TRBD1 (5 bases). Trimming took off 6 bases at V and 6 bases at J, with 8 bases between the two ends. There are 12 residues in the CDR3. Germline V CDR1 and CDR2: SEHNR, FQNEAQ (reference sequence). This CDR3 reads CASRRGDEKLFF. The CDR3 DNA sequence: TGTGCCAGCAGACGGGGCGATGAAAAACTGTTTTTT.

The V and J genes are TRBV12-3 or TRBV12-4 and TRBJ1-2, with TRBD1 identical over 8 bases. The CDR3 covers 12 residues. Unmatched junction bases numbered 7, after V lost 6 bases and J lost 10 bases. The CDR3 DNA reads TGTGCCAGCAGGGGAATACAGGGGGTCTACACCTTC. It is translated as CASRGIQGVYTF.

The rearrangement links TRBV11-2 to TRBJ1-1; D remains ambiguous. The length of the CDR3 is 13 residues. V was cut by 2 bases and J by 6 bases, with 10 bases left in between. The germline CDR1 and CDR2 sequences are SGHAT and FQNNGV. The chain's CDR3 is CASSLRDNSEAFF. CDR3 DNA: TGTGCCAGCAGCTTACGGGATAACTCTGAAGCTTTCTTT.

This clonotype occurred many times. The chain employs TRBV5-1 and TRBJ2-7; TRBD2 is a possible D gene (5 bases). V was shortened by 7 bases and J by 7 bases, with 15 bases between the two germline ends. The germline V gene encodes CDR1 SGHRS and CDR2 YFSETQ. The CDR3 length is 12 residues. The CDR3 nucleotides are TGCGCCAGCCCCCCGGGGATCGGAGAGCAGTACTTC. Protein: CASPPGIGEQYF.

The V and J genes are TRBV25-1 and TRBJ2-1; D possibly corresponds to TRBD2 (6 bases). The germline V gene has CDR1 MGHDK and CDR2 SYGVNS. The length of the CDR3 is 16 residues. V was trimmed by 5 bases and J by 9 bases, leaving 23 bases between them. In nucleotides, the CDR3 is TGTGCCAGCAGTTTAGGTGGCAGTACGAGGAGGGGTGAGCAGTTCTTC. It yields the protein CASSLGGSTRRGEQFF.

In regard to this clonotype: At one of its ends the junction is not consistent with the germline gene, which may arise from a read error. V and J are TRBV7-2 and TRBJ2-5; maybe TRBD1 (6 bases). Germline V gene data show CDR1 as SGHTA and CDR2 as FQGNSA. This CDR3 contains 13 residues. The CDR3 nucleotides are TGTGCCAGCAACACAGGGTCCTCGGAGACCCCGTACTTC. Residues: CASNTGSSETPYF. The full variable domain, completed using reference TRBV7-2 and TRBJ2-5, is GAGVSQSPSNKVTEKGKDVELRCDPISGHTALYWYRQSLGQGLEFLIYFQGNSAPDKSGLPSDRFSAERTGGSVSTLTIQRTQQEDSAVYLCASNTGSSETPYFGPGTRLLVL.

This clonotype occurred many times. The chain carries TRBV7-9 and TRBJ2-7; D not resolved. The CDR3 spans 12 residues. Germline V CDR1 and CDR2: SEHNR, FQNEAQ (reference sequence). Trimming cost V 1 base and J 2 bases, with 3 bases left between them. The CDR3 sequence is CASSLVAYEQYF. CDR3 nucleotide sequence: TGTGCCAGCAGCTTAGTCGCCTACGAGCAGTACTTC.

Ten or more counts support this clonotype. The rearrangement links TRBV29-1 to TRBJ1-1, with D maybe TRBD1 (5 bases). The CDR3 has 14 amino acids. Per germline, CDR1 SQVTM and CDR2 ANQGSEA. V lost 8 bases to trimming and J lost 3 bases, with 19 bases between them. The CDR3 nucleotides read TGCAGCTGCTACGGGGGAAACGTCTACACTGAAGCTTTCTTT. Translation: CSCYGGNVYTEAFF.

This clonotype was seen at least ten times. This rearrangement joins TRBV7-2 to TRBJ1-4, with 11 bases that match TRBD1. The V segment lost 4 bases and the J segment 2 bases; nucleotides outside the gene matches: 6. CDR1 SGHTA and CDR2 FQGNSA come from the germline V gene. CDR3 length equals 17 residues. The DNA of the CDR3 is TGTGCCAGCAGCTCGGCGGGACAGGGGGTGACTAATGAAAAACTGTTTTTT. Its translation: CASSSAGQGVTNEKLFF.

The DNA of the CDR3 is TGCGCCAGCAGCTTGGTCTCAGGGGGCGAAGCAAATGAAAAACTGTTTTTT. The encoded protein is CASSLVSGGEANEKLFF. This chain links TRBV5-1 with TRBJ1-4, with TRBD1 matching over 8 bases. After removal of 0 bases from V and 5 bases from J, the junction contained 9 bases not matched to a gene. The length of the CDR3 is 17 residues. In germline, CDR1 is SGHRS, CDR2 YFSETQ.